Sequencing of this TCR beta chain was carried out in a study of T-cell reconstitution after alpha-beta-depleted transplantation in children. Findings and limits, study-wide: By about two months after transplant, alpha-beta T cells reportedly arose from several hundred graft clones that had expanded.

There are 15 residues in the CDR3. Unmatched junction bases numbered 5, after V lost 0 bases and J lost 5 bases. Germline V gene data show CDR1 as KGHSH and CDR2 as LQKENI. Unique molecular identifiers were built into the TCRbeta library. In TCRdb, the PCR reads were re-called with MiXCR into one record per CDR3 protein. The sample includes approximately 490,000 distinct CDR3 sequences, more than 9% of them seen just once. Turning to this clonotype: The target antigen is unknown.

Sequencing was performed on PBMCs, taken before TCRalphabeta/CD19-depleted stem cell transplant. This clonotype was sampled from a child younger than 10 with inherited bone marrow failure, due to receive a stem cell transplant. This chain joins TRBV18 and TRBJ2-3; 7 nucleotides line up with TRBD2. The CDR3 protein is CASSPPAGAKDTQYF. The CDR3 bases are TGTGCCAGCTCACCACCTGCGGGAGCAAAAGATACGCAGTATTTT.